A single sample gave rise to the 14 T cell receptor beta chains below, sequenced in a study of cytomegalovirus exposure and HLA in healthy donors. The primer mix had 60 Vbeta and 13 Jbeta primers. TCRdb's table, derived via immunoSEQ multiplex PCR, lists solely in-frame clones and lacks some. This table has roughly 190,000 clones, approximately 65% appearing once. The source material was PBMCs. These receptors were taken from a man aged 35 to 55 in good health and CMV-seronegative.

Only a few counts were recorded for this clone. This rearrangement joins TRBV11-2 to TRBJ1-5; D is perhaps TRBD1 (5 bases). V dropped 5 bases and J dropped 5 bases, with 10 bases sitting between them. Germline CDR1 reads SGHAT; CDR2 reads FQNNGV. There are 13 residues in the CDR3. CDR3 sequence reads: CASSQGDYQPQHF. The CDR3 DNA follows: TGTGCCAGCAGCCAAGGGGATTATCAGCCCCAGCATTTT.

V is TRBV10-1 and J is TRBJ1-1; 10 bases line up with TRBD1. The V and J ends lost 0 bases and 3 bases, in that order; junction bases with no gene match: 4. Germline-derived CDR1 and CDR2 are WNHNN and SYGVQD (reference sequence). This CDR3 spans 16 amino acids. CDR3 DNA: TGCGCCAGCAGTGAGTCTCAGGACAGGGGGGACACTGAAGCTTTCTTT. It is translated as CASSESQDRGDTEAFF.

A few counts support this clone. CDR3 sequence (DNA): TGTGCCAGCAGCTTAGTTGAGTGGGAGGGTTACGAGCAGTACTTC. Protein sequence: CASSLVEWEGYEQYF. The rearrangement uses TRBV7-8 and TRBJ2-7; TRBD2 agrees at 7 bases. Germline V gene data show CDR1 as SGHVS and CDR2 as FQNEAQ. This CDR3 has 15 residues. V gave up 1 base and J gave up 4 bases; unmatched junction bases: 7.

The chain has TRBV7-2 and TRBJ2-7; TRBD2 matches at 9 bases. Germline CDR1 SGHTA, CDR2 FQGNSA. There are 15 residues in the CDR3. V lost 5 bases and J lost 1; bases outside the gene matches: 6. The CDR3 is CASSIGLAQSYEQYF. CDR3 DNA sequence: TGTGCCAGCAGCATCGGACTAGCGCAGTCCTACGAGCAGTACTTC.

This clone was observed a handful of times. The chain couples TRBV19 to TRBJ1-5; D gene unclear. CDR3 length equals 15 residues. Trimming stripped 7 bases from V and 3 bases from J, with 16 bases between. Germline V gives CDR1 LNHDA, CDR2 SQIVND (reference sequence). CDR3 loop: CASTLGGSVNQPQHF. CDR3 sequence (DNA): TGTGCCAGTACCCTAGGAGGCAGCGTCAATCAGCCCCAGCATTTT. The entire variable domain, with the rest obtained from reference TRBV19 and TRBJ1-5, is as follows: DGGITQSPKYLFRKEGQNVTLSCEQNLNHDAMYWYRQDPGQGLRLIYYSQIVNDFQKGDIAEGYSVSREKKESFPLTVTSAQKNPTAFYLCASTLGGSVNQPQHFGDGTRLSIL.

The chain has TRBV5-1 and TRBJ2-7, with D perhaps matching TRBD2 (5 bases). Looked up from germline, CDR1 is SGHRS and CDR2 is YFSETQ. This CDR3 contains 15 residues. Trimming cost V 4 bases and J 0 bases, with 14 bases left between them. CDR3 sequence reads: CASSGGPGNSYEQYF. CDR3 nucleotides: TGCGCCAGCAGCGGAGGCCCAGGTAACTCCTACGAGCAGTACTTC.

This clone was observed a single time. The rearrangement uses TRBV9 and TRBJ1-2; 9 bases fit TRBD1. Germline V gene data show CDR1 as SGDLS and CDR2 as YYNGEE. The CDR3 contains 15 residues. V was pared by 4 bases and J by 3 bases, with 7 bases of the junction left unmatched. The CDR3 loop is CASSFWTGEDYGYTF. The CDR3 DNA reads TGTGCCAGCAGCTTCTGGACAGGGGAGGACTATGGCTACACCTTC.

The chain employs TRBV9 and TRBJ1-4, with D possibly being TRBD1 (5 bases). This CDR3 region has 15 residues. Per germline, CDR1 SGDLS and CDR2 YYNGEE. Trimming left V 3 bases short and J 2 bases short, with 11 bases between. In DNA form, the CDR3 reads TGTGCCAGCAGCGAGTGGGGCGGCACTAATGAAAAACTGTTTTTT. This translates into CASSEWGGTNEKLFF.

The rearrangement uses TRBV6-5 and TRBJ1-4, with 10 bases fitting TRBD1. The junction had 6 bases not matched to a gene; V was cut back by 6 bases and J by 8 bases. Germline V gene lookup returns CDR1 MNHEY and CDR2 SVGAGI. The CDR3 has 14 residues. The CDR3 spells CASSRQGAREKLFF. The CDR3 DNA is TGTGCCAGCAGCCGACAGGGGGCTCGGGAAAAACTGTTTTTT.

This clone was observed a handful of times. The chain uses TRBV5-4 and TRBJ2-5, with D possibly TRBD2 on 6 matching bases. The J call may be incorrect, as the DNA end agrees better with TRBJ2-7. There are 15 residues in the CDR3. Germline assignment: CDR1 SGHNT and CDR2 YYREEE (reference sequence). The CDR3 is CASSLKSGVSYEQYF. DNA for the CDR3: TGTGCCAGCAGCTTGAAGTCGGGGGTCTCCTACGAGCAGTACTTC.

This sequence joins TRBV5-4 and TRBJ2-3, with 11 nucleotides matching TRBD2. The CDR3 length is 15 residues. V shed 2 bases and J 6 bases; nucleotides not matched to a gene: 5. Germline V CDR1 and CDR2: SGHNT, YYREEE (reference sequence). The CDR3 coding sequence is TGTGCCAGCAGCTTTCTAGCGGGGGGTTGGGATACGCAGTATTTT. Translating it yields CASSFLAGGWDTQYF.

The chain combines TRBV10-2 with TRBJ1-5; D is undetermined. Germline lookup yields CDR1 WSHSY and CDR2 SAAADI. There are 14 residues in the CDR3. V lost 3 bases, J lost 1 base, and 7 bases lay in between. The CDR3 bases are TGCGCCAGCAGTGATTCCAGGAGCAATCAGCCCCAGCATTTT. Encoded protein: CASSDSRSNQPQHF.

The gene calls are TRBV20-1 and TRBJ1-1; D gene ambiguous. The V and J ends lost 4 bases and 10 bases respectively, with 10 bases between them. The CDR3 has 10 amino acids. In germline, CDR1 is DFQATT, CDR2 SNEGSKA (reference sequence). For the CDR3, the DNA is TGCAGTGCTATGAGGGTATCAGCTTTCTTT. As protein: CSAMRVSAFF.

This clone came up a few times. The chain is built from TRBV5-1 and TRBJ2-1, with 12 bases aligning to TRBD1. The CDR3 sequence is 17 residues long. Germline lookup yields CDR1 SGHRS and CDR2 YFSETQ. After removal of 0 bases from V and 7 bases from J, the junction contained 8 bases not matched to a gene. CDR3 protein: CASSLVPGTGGGNEQFF. The CDR3 DNA reads as TGCGCCAGCAGCTTGGTCCCCGGGACAGGGGGCGGAAATGAGCAGTTCTTC.